This entry features one T cell receptor (beta chain) sequence. Trimming removed 1 base at V and 0 bases at J, with 10 bases between. The CDR3 is made up of 15 amino acids. Germline CDR1 reads GTSNPN; CDR2 reads SVGIG (reference sequence). This specimen belongs to a study of CD8 T cells in Susac syndrome. cDNA came from around 0.5 to 1 ug RNA primed by random hexamers. immunoSEQ multiplex PCR amplified TCR beta CDR3 across 54 Vbeta, 13 Jbeta. TCRdb re-called the immunoSEQ multiplex PCR reads with MiXCR, one entry per CDR3 protein. In the table there are about 47,000 distinct CDR3 sequences, around 93% of which are singletons.

This receptor was taken from a human donor in good health. Material for sequencing was CD8+ T cells from PBMCs. This chain connects TRBV30 to TRBJ2-1, with a weak D call TRBD2 (6 bases). CDR3 residues: CAWSGRRASYNEQFF. Here the CDR3 DNA reads TGTGCCTGGAGTGGAAGGAGGGCCTCCTACAATGAGCAGTTCTTC.